This TCR beta chain stems from a study of regulatory T cells in long-lasting Graves disease. HTBI primers from iRepertoire and Arm-PCR of CDR3 regions yielded the TCR beta libraries. Each CDR3 protein is one row after TCRdb ran MiXCR on the multiplex PCR reads. The data show 250,000 or so distinct CDR3 sequences, just over 20% seen once. Time point specified: newly diagnosed GD, antithyroid drugs for less than 3 months. PBMCs provided the RNA from which the TCR library was made. Germline V gene sequence: CDR1 SGHTA, CDR2 FQGNSA. The CDR3 loop spans 15 amino acids. V lost 5 bases, J lost 6 bases, and 10 bases stayed unmatched.

Material: peripheral blood mononuclear cells (PBMCs), obtained at new diagnosis, from a patient treated with antithyroid drugs. This chain joins TRBV7-2 and TRBJ1-1, with 9 bases matching TRBD1. This sequence was found in a female donor with Graves disease. The CDR3 loop is CASSTGGAWLAEAFF. The DNA for the CDR3 is TGTGCCAGCAGCACAGGGGGCGCCTGGCTGGCTGAAGCTTTCTTT.